These 5 T cell receptor beta chains were sequenced from one sample in a study of CD4 T cells in relation to SARS-CoV-2 and coronaviruses. No antigen has been assigned to these receptors. TCRdb's table, derived via immunoSEQ multiplex PCR, lists solely in-frame clones and lacks some. The data contain about 36,000 clones, over 70% of them seen just once; the ten biggest clones take up 2.5% to 3.5%. The source material was memory CD4+ T cells from PBMCs, cultured in vitro. Receptors originate from an adult with COVID-19.

CDR3 DNA: TGTGCCAGCAGCCAAGAACTAGCGGGGAACCAAGAGACCCAGTACTTC. Amino acids: CASSQELAGNQETQYF. The V call is TRBV3-1 (or the pseudogene TRBV3-2), the J call TRBJ2-5; TRBD2 agrees at 10 bases. The CDR3 totals 16 residues. The ends lost 0 bases at V and 0 bases at J; junction bases unmatched: 1. Germline V gene lookup returns CDR1 LGHDT and CDR2 YNNKEL (reference sequence).

The V call is TRBV5-4, the J call TRBJ2-7, with a tentative D call TRBD2 (6 bases). Between the trimmed V and J ends, which lost 0 bases and 3 bases, there was a span of 16 bases. The CDR3 length is 16 residues. Germline CDR1 SGHNT, CDR2 YYREEE (reference sequence). CDR3 nucleotides: TGTGCCAGCAGCTTGGCCAGGGCGGGAAGGCTCTACGAGCAGTACTTC. It is translated as CASSLARAGRLYEQYF.

This chain uses TRBV15 with TRBJ1-1; D perhaps matches TRBD1 (6 bases). This CDR3 contains 17 residues. The germline V and J ends were trimmed by 1 base and 6 bases, with 21 bases remaining between them. Germline loops: CDR1 LNHNV, CDR2 YYDKDF (reference sequence). The CDR3 DNA reads TGTGCCACCAGCAGAGCTCCTGATCAGGGGCCAGTCGCTGAAGCTTTCTTT. Protein sequence: CATSRAPDQGPVAEAFF.

The V gene is TRBV2, the J gene TRBJ1-5; weak D call: TRBD1 (5 bases). CDR3 length equals 14 residues. From germline, CDR1 is SNHLY and CDR2 FYNNEI. Between the trimmed V and J ends, which lost 6 bases and 4 bases, there was a span of 13 bases. CDR3 in DNA: TGTGCCAGCAGCCAACGAGACAGAAATCAGCCCCAGCATTTT. Amino acids: CASSQRDRNQPQHF.

This sequence joins TRBV11-2 and TRBJ2-5; TRBD2 matches 7 bases. Per the germline V gene, CDR1 is SGHAT and CDR2 is FQNNGV. V was clipped by 5 bases and J by 4 bases; unmatched bases: 1. CDR3 length: 12 residues. CDR3 region: CASSRLAETQYF. CDR3 in DNA: TGTGCCAGCAGCCGACTAGCAGAGACCCAGTACTTC.